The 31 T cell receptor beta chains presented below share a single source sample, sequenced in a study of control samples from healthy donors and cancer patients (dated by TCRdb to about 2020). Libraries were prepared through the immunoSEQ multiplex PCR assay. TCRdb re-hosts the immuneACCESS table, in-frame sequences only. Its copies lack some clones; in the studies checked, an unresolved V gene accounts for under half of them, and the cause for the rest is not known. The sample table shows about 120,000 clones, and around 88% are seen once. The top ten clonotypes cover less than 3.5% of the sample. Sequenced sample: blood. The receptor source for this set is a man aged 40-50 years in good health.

The CDR3 loop is CASSQGNGPSGNTIYF. The CDR3 nucleotides are TGCGCCAGCAGCCAAGGGAATGGCCCCTCTGGAAACACCATATATTTT. The genes are TRBV4-1 and TRBJ1-3, with D unresolved. V was pared by 1 base and J by 0 bases, with 10 bases between. CDR3 length: 16 residues. CDR1 and CDR2 (germline): MGHRA, YSYEKL.

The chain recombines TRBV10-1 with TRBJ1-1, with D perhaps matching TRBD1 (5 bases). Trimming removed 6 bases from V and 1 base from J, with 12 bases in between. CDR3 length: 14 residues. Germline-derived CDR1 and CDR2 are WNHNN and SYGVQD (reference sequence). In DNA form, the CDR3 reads TGCGCCAGCAGAGGCGGGGGGTCGAACACTGAAGCTTTCTTT. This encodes CASRGGGSNTEAFF.

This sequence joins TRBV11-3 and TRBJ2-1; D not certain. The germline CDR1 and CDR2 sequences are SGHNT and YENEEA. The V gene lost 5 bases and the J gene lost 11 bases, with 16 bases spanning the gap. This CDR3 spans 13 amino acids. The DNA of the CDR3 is TGTGCCAGCAGCCATCGCCAGGTGAATAAGCAGTTCTTC. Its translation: CASSHRQVNKQFF.

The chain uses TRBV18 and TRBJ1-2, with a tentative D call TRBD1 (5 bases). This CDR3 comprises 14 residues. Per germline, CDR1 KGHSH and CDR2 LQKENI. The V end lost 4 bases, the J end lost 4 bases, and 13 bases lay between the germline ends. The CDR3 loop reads CASSQTEPIYGYTF. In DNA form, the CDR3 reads TGTGCCAGCTCACAGACAGAACCAATCTATGGCTACACCTTC.

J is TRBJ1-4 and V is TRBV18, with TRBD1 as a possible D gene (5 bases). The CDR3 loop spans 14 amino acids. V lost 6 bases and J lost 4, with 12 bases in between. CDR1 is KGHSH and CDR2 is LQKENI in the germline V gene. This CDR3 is CASSPGPDNEKLFF. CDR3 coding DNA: TGTGCCAGCTCGCCGGGACCAGATAATGAAAAACTGTTTTTT.

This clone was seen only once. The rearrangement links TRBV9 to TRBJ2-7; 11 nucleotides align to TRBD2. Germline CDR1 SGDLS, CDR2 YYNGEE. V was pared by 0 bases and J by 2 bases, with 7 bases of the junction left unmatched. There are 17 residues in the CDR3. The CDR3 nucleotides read TGTGCCAGCAGCGTAGGGCTAGCGGGGGGCCATACCTACGAGCAGTACTTC. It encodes CASSVGLAGGHTYEQYF.

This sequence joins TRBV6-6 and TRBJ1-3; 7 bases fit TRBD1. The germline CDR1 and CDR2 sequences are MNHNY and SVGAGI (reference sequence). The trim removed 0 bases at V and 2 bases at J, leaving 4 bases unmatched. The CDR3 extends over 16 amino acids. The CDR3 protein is CASSYSGQLAGNTIYF. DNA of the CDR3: TGTGCCAGCAGTTACTCGGGACAGCTTGCTGGAAACACCATATATTTT.

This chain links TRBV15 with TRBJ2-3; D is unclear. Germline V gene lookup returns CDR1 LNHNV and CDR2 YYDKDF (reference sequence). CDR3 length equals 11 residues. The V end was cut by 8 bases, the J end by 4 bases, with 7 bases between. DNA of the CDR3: TGTGCCACCTCCCGGGCAGATACGCAGTATTTT. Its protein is CATSRADTQYF.

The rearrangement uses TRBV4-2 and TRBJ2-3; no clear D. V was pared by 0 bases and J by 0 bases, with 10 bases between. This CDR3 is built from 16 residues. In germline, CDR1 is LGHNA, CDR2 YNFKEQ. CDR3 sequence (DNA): TGTGCCAGCAGCCAAGATTTGGCTACCAGCACAGATACGCAGTATTTT. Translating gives CASSQDLATSTDTQYF.

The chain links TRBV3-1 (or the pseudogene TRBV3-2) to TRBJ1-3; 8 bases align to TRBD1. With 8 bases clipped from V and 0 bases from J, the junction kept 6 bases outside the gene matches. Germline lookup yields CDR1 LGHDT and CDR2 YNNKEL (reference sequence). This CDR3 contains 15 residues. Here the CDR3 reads CASRDRPNSGNTIYF. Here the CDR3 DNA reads TGTGCCAGCCGGGACAGGCCCAACTCTGGAAACACCATATATTTT.

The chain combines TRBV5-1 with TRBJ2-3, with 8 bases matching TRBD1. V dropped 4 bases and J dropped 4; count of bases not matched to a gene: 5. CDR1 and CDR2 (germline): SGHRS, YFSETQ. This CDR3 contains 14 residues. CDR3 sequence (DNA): TGCGCCAGCAGCGTGGGACAGGCGGCAGATACGCAGTATTTT. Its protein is CASSVGQAADTQYF.

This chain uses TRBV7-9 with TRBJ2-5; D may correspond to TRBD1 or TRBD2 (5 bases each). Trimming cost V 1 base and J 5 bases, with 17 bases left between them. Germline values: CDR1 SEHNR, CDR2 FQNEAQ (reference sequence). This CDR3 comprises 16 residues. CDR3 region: CASSLGVRGEGETQYF. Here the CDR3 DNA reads TGTGCCAGCAGCTTAGGTGTAAGGGGAGAAGGGGAGACCCAGTACTTC.

CDR3 sequence reads: CASSLTGGYSEKLFF. The CDR3 DNA is TGTGCCAGCAGCTTAACGGGAGGTTATAGTGAAAAACTGTTTTTT. The chain couples TRBV7-3 to TRBJ1-4, with unresolved D. The CDR3 runs 15 residues. From germline, CDR1 is SGHTA and CDR2 FQGTGA. V was cut by 0 bases and J by 7 bases, with 12 bases left in between. The full variable domain, in which reference TRBV7-3 and TRBJ1-4 provide the parts outside the CDR3, is GAGVSQTPSNKVTEKGKYVELRCDPISGHTALYWYRQSLGQGPEFLIYFQGTGAADDSGLPNDRFFAVRPEGSVSTLKIQRTERGDSAVYLCASSLTGGYSEKLFFGSGTQLSVL.

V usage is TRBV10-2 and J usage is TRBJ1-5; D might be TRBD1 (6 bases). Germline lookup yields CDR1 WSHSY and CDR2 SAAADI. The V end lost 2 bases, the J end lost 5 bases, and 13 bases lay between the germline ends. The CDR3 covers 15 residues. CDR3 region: CASSEPGHSYQPQHF. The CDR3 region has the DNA TGCGCCAGCAGTGAGCCGGGACATTCCTATCAGCCCCAGCATTTT.

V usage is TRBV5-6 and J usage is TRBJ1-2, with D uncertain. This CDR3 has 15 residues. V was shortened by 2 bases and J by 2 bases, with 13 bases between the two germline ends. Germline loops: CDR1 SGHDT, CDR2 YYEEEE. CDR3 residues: CASSLISLDNYGYTF. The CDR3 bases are TGTGCCAGCAGCTTAATTTCATTGGACAACTATGGCTACACCTTC. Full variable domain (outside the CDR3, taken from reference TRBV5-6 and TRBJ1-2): DAGVTQSPTHLIKTRGQQVTLRCSPKSGHDTVSWYQQALGQGPQFIFQYYEEEERQRGNFPDRFSGHQFPNYSSELNVNALLLGDSALYLCASSLISLDNYGYTFGSGTRLTVV.

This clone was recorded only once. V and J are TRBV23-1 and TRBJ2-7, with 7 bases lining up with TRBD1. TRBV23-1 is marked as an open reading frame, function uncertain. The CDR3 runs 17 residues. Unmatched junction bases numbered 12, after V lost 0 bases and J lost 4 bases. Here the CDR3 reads CASSQSPGGVFNYEQYF. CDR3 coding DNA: TGCGCCAGCAGTCAATCGCCAGGGGGAGTTTTTAATTACGAGCAGTACTTC.

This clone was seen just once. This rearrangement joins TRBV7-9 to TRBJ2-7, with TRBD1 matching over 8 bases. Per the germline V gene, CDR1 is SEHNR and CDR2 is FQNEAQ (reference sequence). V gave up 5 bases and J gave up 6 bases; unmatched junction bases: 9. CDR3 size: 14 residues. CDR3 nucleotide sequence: TGTGCCAGCAGCCAGGACAGGGCTCTACTCGAGCAGTACTTC. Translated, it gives CASSQDRALLEQYF.

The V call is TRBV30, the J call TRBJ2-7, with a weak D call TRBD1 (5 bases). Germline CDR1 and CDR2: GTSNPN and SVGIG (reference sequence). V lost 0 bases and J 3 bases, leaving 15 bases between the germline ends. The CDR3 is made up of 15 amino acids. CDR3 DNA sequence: TGTGCCTGGAGTGTTTCACAGGTTTGGGGCTACGAGCAGTACTTC. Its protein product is CAWSVSQVWGYEQYF.

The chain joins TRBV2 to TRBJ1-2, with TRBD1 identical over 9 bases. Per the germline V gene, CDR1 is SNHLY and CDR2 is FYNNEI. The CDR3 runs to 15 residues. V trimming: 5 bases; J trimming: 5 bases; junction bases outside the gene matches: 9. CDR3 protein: CASSPNRGQGYGYTF. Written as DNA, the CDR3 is TGTGCCAGCAGTCCTAACAGGGGGCAAGGGTATGGCTACACCTTC.

CDR3 in amino acids: CSASRGDRWSAQHF. CDR3 DNA: TGCAGTGCTAGTCGGGGGGACCGCTGGTCAGCCCAGCATTTT. The chain has TRBV20-1 and TRBJ1-5; a weak D match, TRBD1 (5 bases). In germline, CDR1 is DFQATT, CDR2 SNEGSKA (reference sequence). This CDR3 contains 14 residues. V lost 3 bases, J lost 11 bases, and 20 bases lay in between.

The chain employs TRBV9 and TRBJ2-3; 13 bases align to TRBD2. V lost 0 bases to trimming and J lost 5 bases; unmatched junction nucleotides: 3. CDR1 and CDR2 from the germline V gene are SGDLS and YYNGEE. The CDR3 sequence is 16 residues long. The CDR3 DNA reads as TGTGCCAGCAGCGTAGGAACTAGCGGGGGGGAAGATACGCAGTATTTT. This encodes CASSVGTSGGEDTQYF.

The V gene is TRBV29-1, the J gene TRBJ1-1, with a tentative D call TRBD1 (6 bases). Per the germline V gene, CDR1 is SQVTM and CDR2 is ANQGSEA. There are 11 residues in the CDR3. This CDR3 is CSWGRNTEAFF. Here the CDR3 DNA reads TGCAGTTGGGGGCGGAACACTGAAGCTTTCTTT.

The CDR3 protein is CASSMDRISTDTQYF. CDR3 sequence (DNA): TGTGCCAGCAGCATGGACAGGATTAGCACAGATACGCAGTATTTT. This rearrangement joins TRBV9 to TRBJ2-3, with TRBD1 matching over 7 bases. CDR1 is SGDLS and CDR2 is YYNGEE in the germline V gene. V shed 4 bases, J shed 0 bases, and the junction held 5 bases outside the gene matches. CDR3 size: 15 residues.

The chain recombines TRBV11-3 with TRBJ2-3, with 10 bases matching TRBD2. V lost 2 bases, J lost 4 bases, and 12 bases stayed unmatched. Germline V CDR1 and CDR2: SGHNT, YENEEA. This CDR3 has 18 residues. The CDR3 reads CASSLRPPTSGVPDTQYF. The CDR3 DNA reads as TGTGCCAGCAGCTTACGACCCCCCACTAGCGGGGTACCAGATACGCAGTATTTT.

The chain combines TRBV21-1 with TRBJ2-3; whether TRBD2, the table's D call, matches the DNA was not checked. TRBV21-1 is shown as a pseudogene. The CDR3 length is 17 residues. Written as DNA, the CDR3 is TGTGCCAGCACCAAAGCGATGTCGCGCGGGGGGGGGCATACGCAGTATTTT. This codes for CASTKAMSRGGGHTQYF.

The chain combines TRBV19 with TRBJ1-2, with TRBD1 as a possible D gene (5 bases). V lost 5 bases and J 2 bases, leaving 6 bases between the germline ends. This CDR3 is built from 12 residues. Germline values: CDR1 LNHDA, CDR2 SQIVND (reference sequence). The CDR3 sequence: CASSDRNYGYTF. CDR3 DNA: TGTGCCAGTAGTGACAGAAACTATGGCTACACCTTC.

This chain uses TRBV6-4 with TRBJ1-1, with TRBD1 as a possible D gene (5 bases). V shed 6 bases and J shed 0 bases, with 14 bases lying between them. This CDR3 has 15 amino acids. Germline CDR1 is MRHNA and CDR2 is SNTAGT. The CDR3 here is CASRLSTDLNTEAFF. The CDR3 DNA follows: TGTGCCAGCAGACTATCGACAGATCTGAACACTGAAGCTTTCTTT.

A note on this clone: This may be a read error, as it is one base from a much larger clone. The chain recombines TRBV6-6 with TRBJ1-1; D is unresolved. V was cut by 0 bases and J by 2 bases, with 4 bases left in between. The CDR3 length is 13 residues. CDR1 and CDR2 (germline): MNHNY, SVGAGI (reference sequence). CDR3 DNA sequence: TGTGCCAGCAGTTACTCGGCCAACACTGAAGCTTTCTTT. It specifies CASSYSANTEAFF.

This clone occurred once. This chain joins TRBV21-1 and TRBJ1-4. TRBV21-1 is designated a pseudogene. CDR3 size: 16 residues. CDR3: CASQGRVSATNEKLFF. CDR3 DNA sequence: TGTGCCAGCCAGGGCAGGGTTAGCGCAACTAATGAAAAACTGTTTTTT.

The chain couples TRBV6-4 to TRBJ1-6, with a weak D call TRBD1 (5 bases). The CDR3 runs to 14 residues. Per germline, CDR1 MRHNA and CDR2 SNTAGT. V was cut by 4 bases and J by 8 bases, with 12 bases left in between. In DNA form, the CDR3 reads TGTGCCAGCAGTGCGTGGGGCGCTGATTCACCCCTCCACTTT. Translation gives CASSAWGADSPLHF.

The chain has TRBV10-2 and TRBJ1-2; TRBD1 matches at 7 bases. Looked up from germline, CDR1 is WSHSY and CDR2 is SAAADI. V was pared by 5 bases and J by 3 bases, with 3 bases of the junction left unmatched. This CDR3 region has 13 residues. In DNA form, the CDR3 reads TGCGCCAGCAGTCAACAGGGGTACTATGGCTACACCTTC. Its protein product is CASSQQGYYGYTF.